This T cell receptor beta chain is from a study of shared clonotypes between healthy human individuals. Overall study: Each donor contributed plates that comprised three CD4 naive, three CD4 memory, two CD8 naive and one CD8 memory.

Germline V gene lookup returns CDR1 ENHRY and CDR2 SYGVKD. Deletions cut 6 bases from V and 1 base from J, with 9 bases between. This CDR3 comprises 13 residues. The method was immunoSEQ multiplex PCR; TCRdb's version includes in-frame clones alone and lacks a portion of them. The sample lists some 380,000 clones, 96% occurring once. Those who donated, Caucasian adults without exception, all lived in Nashville, Tennessee. Together with CD45RO+ cells, CCR7-negative CD45RA+ TemRA cells were included in CD8 memory. The rearrangement links TRBV10-3 to TRBJ1-2; a weak D match, TRBD1 (5 bases). The sequenced sample was memory CD8+ T cells sorted from blood. Specified subset: CD45RO+ cells pooled with CCR7-negative TemRA cells. The sequence derives from a man under 40 in good health. CDR3 bases: TGTGCCATCAGCGGGACGATTAACTATGGCTACACCTTC. Residues: CAISGTINYGYTF.